Here is one TCR beta chain with its context. Its cognate antigen is unknown. Other DNA sequences in this specimen translate into the identical CDR3. The sample originates from a study of shared clonotypes between healthy human individuals. General study findings and limits: Clonotypes which were not shared had lower generation probabilities than clonotypes that all four donors shared. Naive CD4 clonotype sharing across several donors was roughly 5%.

Trimming cost V 3 bases and J 3 bases; bases outside gene matches: 4. Germline-derived CDR1 and CDR2 are MNHEY and SMNVEV (reference sequence). The CDR3 runs 14 residues. A roughly 200 ng quantity of DNA, 30,000 to 35,000 T cell genomes, went into the sorted-subset replicate PCRs. Produced via immunoSEQ multiplex PCR; TCRdb's table is partial and in-frame only. The sample shows roughly 1,800,000 clones, about 94% of them seen only once. CD45RO negativity and positive selection for CCR7 defined naive CD8 cells, a population that excluded terminally differentiated effector memory CD45RA+ cells. The rearrangement uses TRBV27 and TRBJ2-7, with 8 bases that match TRBD1. The material sequenced was naive CD8+ T cells sorted from blood. This receptor was obtained from a man aged 18 to 29 in good health. CDR3 amino acids: CASSLTGDGYEQYF. CDR3 sequence (DNA): TGTGCCAGCAGTTTGACAGGGGATGGCTACGAGCAGTACTTC.